These T cell receptor beta chains were read from a single sample in a study of regulatory T cells in long-lasting Graves disease. TCRdb re-called the multiplex PCR reads through MiXCR, storing one row per CDR3 protein. The table includes a few hundred thousand distinct CDR3 sequences, 23% detected once. Sample: peripheral blood mononuclear cells (PBMCs), taken when the disease was refractory, from a patient treated with antithyroid drugs. The receptors come from a female donor with Graves disease. Each CDR3 is given without its conserved first and last residue.

v_gene	j_gene	CDR3aa
TRBV7-8	TRBJ2-5	ASRPLAGGPFGTQY
TRBV4-1	TRBJ2-5	ASSQGGQGAKTQY
TRBV10-3	TRBJ1-1	AIASREGNTEAF
TRBV19	TRBJ2-2	ASSISYTPRTSGNTGELF
TRBV27	TRBJ2-1	ASSLKAFPGTSGFYNEQF
TRBV28	TRBJ2-3	AIIDRGISDTQY
TRBV6-2/TRBV6-3	TRBJ2-7	ASSEVVQGYPEQY
TRBV19	TRBJ2-5	ASTETGGKTQY
TRBV6-2/TRBV6-3	TRBJ1-2	ASTWSRVGLGYT
TRBV27	TRBJ2-7	AGRLQGAYEQY
TRBV19	TRBJ2-6	ASSQTPGANVLT
TRBV18	TRBJ2-3	ASSPLLAGGTDTQY
TRBV28	TRBJ1-2	ASSPRTGGNYGYT
TRBV11-2	TRBJ2-5	ASSPRDRAQY
TRBV5-8	TRBJ1-1	ASSSWQGRTEAF
TRBV19	TRBJ1-1	ASSWIGQNTEAF
TRBV25-1	TRBJ2-5	ASSEYKGQETQY
TRBV18	TRBJ2-5	ASSGGGPQETQY
TRBV30	TRBJ1-2	AWSVRQGAFGYT
TRBV6-1	TRBJ2-1	ASRKDRGRNEQF
TRBV6-1	TRBJ1-6	ASSATGDSPLH
TRBV7-6	TRBJ1-3	ASSLLFGNTIY
TRBV6-5	TRBJ1-5	ASSYYSRRGNQPQH
TRBV5-6	TRBJ1-3	ASSSSGGGNTIY
TRBV18	TRBJ1-4	ASSPGIGEKLF
TRBV28	TRBJ2-5	ASSLAGTGQTQY
TRBV10-3	TRBJ2-7	AISESGREVREQY
TRBV7-9	TRBJ2-7	ASSSIRSLSSYEQY
TRBV6-1	TRBJ2-4	ASRETGENIQY
TRBV7-8	TRBJ1-3	ASSLAEAGGNTIY
TRBV6-2/TRBV6-3	TRBJ2-3	ASRSRSGSTDTQY
TRBV29-1	TRBJ2-1	SGLAGTFNEQF
TRBV2	TRBJ1-1	ASSLGTRNTEAF
TRBV2	TRBJ1-4	ASSKGQGVEKLF
TRBV20-1	TRBJ2-5	SASDPGQRDRQTQY
TRBV20-1	TRBJ2-2	SAREGGQATGELF
TRBV2	TRBJ2-6	ASLTFETGFTSGANVLT
TRBV6-1	TRBJ2-2	ASTQRASTGELF
TRBV9	TRBJ2-2	ASSPTDRNTGELF
TRBV24-1	TRBJ2-1	ATSASGGWNEQF
TRBV7-3	TRBJ2-2	ASSPTPGNTGELF
TRBV5-5	TRBJ2-3	ASSLWGLPTDTQY
TRBV9	TRBJ1-2	ASSPRRAGTNYGYT
TRBV11-2	TRBJ2-3	ASSSGLVDTQY
TRBV3-1	TRBJ2-5	ASSPYNRQETQY
TRBV12-3/TRBV12-4	TRBJ1-1	ATGGGGTTEAF
TRBV20-1	TRBJ2-3	SAREGGGTDTQY
TRBV19	TRBJ2-7	ASSRLVSYEQY